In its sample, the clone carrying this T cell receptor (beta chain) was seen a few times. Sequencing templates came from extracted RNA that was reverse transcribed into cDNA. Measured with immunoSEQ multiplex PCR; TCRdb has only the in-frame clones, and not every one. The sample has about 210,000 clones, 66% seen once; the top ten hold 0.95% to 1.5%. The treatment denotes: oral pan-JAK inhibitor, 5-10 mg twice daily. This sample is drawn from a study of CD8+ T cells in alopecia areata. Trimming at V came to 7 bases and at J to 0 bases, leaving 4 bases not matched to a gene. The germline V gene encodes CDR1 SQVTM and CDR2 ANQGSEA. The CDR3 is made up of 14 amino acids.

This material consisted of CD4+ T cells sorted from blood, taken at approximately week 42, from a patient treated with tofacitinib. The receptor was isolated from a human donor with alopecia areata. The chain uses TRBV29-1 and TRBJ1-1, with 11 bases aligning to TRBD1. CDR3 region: CSAGTGGLNTEAFF. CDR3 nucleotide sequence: TGCAGCGCTGGGACAGGGGGACTGAACACTGAAGCTTTCTTT.